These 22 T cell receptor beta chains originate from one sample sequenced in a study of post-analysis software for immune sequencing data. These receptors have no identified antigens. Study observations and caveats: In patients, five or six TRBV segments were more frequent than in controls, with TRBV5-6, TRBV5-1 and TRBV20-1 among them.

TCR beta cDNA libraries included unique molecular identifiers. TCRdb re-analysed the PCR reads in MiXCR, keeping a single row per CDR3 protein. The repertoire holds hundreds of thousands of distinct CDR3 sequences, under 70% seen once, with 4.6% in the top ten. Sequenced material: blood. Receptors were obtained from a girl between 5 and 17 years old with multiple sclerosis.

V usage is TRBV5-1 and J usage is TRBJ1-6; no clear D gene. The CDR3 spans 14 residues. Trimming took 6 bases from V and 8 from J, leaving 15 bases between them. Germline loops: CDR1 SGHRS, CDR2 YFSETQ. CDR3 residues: CASTLGGIDSPLHF. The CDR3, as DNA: TGCGCCAGCACCCTCGGAGGGATCGATTCACCCCTCCACTTT. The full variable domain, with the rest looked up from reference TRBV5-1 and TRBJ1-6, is KAGVTQTPRYLIKTRGQQVTLSCSPISGHRSVSWYQQTPGQGLQFLFEYFSETQRNKGNFPGRFSGRQFSNSRSEMNVSTLELGDSALYLCASTLGGIDSPLHFGNGTRLTVT.

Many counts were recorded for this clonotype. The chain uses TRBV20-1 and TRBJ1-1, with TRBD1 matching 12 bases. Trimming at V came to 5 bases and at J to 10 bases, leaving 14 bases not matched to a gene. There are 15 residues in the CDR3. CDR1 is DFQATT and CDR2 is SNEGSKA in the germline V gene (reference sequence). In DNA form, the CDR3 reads TGCAGTGCTCAGTTCCCCGGGGGACAGGGGGCCGCAGCTTTCTTT. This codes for CSAQFPGGQGAAAFF.

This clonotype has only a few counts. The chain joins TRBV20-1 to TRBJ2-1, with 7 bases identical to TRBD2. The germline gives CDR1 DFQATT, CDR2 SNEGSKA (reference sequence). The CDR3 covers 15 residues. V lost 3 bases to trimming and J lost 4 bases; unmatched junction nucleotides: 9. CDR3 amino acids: CSASRTRRPYNEQFF. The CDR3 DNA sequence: TGCAGTGCTAGCCGGACTAGACGACCGTACAATGAGCAGTTCTTC.

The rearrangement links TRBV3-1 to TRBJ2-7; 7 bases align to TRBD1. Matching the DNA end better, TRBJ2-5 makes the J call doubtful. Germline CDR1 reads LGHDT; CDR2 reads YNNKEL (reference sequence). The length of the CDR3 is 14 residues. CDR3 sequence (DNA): TGTGCCAGCAGCCAAGGAGGGGGCAGCCAGACCCAGTACTTC. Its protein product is CASSQGGGSQTQYF.

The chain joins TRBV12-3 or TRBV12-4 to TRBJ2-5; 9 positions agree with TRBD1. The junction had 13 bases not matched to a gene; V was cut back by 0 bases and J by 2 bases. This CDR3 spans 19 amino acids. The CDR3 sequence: CASSLAATGTGKRQETQYF. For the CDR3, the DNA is TGTGCCAGCAGTTTAGCGGCTACCGGGACAGGGAAGAGACAAGAGACCCAGTACTTC.

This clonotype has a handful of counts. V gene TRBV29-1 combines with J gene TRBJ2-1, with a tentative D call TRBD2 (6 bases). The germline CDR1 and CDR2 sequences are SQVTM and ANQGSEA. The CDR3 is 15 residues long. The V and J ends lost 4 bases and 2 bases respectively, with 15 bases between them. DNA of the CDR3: TGCAGCGTTGGGGTCGGGAGTAGGGCCTACAATGAGCAGTTCTTC. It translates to CSVGVGSRAYNEQFF.

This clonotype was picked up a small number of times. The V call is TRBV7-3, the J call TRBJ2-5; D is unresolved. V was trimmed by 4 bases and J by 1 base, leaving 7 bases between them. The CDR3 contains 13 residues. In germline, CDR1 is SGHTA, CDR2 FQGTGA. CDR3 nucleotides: TGTGCCAGCAGCTCTCATCCCCAAGAGACCCAGTACTTC. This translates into CASSSHPQETQYF.

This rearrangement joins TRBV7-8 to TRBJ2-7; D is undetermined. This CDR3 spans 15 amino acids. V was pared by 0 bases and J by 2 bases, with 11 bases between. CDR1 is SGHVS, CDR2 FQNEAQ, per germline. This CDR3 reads CASSLALALAYEQYF. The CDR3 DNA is TGTGCCAGCAGCTTAGCGCTGGCTCTCGCCTACGAGCAGTACTTC.

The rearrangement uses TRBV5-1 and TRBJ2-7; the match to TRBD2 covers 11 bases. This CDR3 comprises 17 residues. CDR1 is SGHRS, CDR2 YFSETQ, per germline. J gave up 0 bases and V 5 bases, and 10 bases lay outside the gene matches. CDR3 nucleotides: TGCGCCAGCAGGAGGAACATAGCGGGAGGGTCCTCCTACGAGCAGTACTTC. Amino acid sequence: CASRRNIAGGSSYEQYF. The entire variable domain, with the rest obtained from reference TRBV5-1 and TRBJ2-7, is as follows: KAGVTQTPRYLIKTRGQQVTLSCSPISGHRSVSWYQQTPGQGLQFLFEYFSETQRNKGNFPGRFSGRQFSNSRSEMNVSTLELGDSALYLCASRRNIAGGSSYEQYFGPGTRLTVT.

The CDR3 nucleotides are TGTGCCAGCAGCTTCGCGGGGGGACAAGAGACCCAGTACTTC. Translating it yields CASSFAGGQETQYF. The V and J genes are TRBV11-2 and TRBJ2-5; TRBD2 matches 8 bases. Germline CDR1 is SGHAT and CDR2 is FQNNGV. V dropped 3 bases and J dropped 2; count of bases not matched to a gene: 2. This CDR3 spans 14 amino acids.

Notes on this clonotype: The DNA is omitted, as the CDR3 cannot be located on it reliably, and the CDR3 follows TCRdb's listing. CDR3 sequence reads: CASILGAGLQETQYF. The V and J genes are TRBV2 and TRBJ2-5; TRBD2 is taken as the D call from the table, unchecked against the DNA. The CDR3 is made up of 15 amino acids, end residues included. Germline loops: CDR1 SNHLY, CDR2 FYNNEI.

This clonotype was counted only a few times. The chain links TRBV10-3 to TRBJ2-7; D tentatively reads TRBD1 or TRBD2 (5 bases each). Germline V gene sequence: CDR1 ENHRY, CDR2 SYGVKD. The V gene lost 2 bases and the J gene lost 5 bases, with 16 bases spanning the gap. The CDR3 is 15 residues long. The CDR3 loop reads CAISEGDGLGNEQYF. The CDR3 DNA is TGTGCCATCAGTGAGGGGGACGGCCTGGGGAACGAGCAGTACTTC.

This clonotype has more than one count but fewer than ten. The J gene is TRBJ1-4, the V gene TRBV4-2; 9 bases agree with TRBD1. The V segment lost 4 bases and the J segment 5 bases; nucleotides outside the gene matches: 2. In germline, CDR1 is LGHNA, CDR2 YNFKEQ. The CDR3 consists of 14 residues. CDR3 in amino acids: CASSRGTGNEKLFF. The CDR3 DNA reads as TGTGCCAGCAGCCGCGGGACAGGGAATGAAAAACTGTTTTTT.

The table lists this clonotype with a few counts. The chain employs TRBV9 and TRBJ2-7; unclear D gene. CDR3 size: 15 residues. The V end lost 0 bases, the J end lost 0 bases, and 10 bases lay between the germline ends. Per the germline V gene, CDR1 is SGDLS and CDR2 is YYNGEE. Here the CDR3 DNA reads TGTGCCAGCAGCGTAGACGAATATTCCTCCTACGAGCAGTACTTC. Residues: CASSVDEYSSYEQYF.

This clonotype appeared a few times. The CDR3 DNA is TGTGCCAGCAGTGAATTGAGAGGGACTATCCGCGAGCAGTTCTTC. Protein sequence: CASSELRGTIREQFF. The chain recombines TRBV25-1 with TRBJ2-1, with TRBD2 identical over 7 bases. Germline CDR1 MGHDK, CDR2 SYGVNS. Trimming removed 1 base from V and 10 bases from J; junction bases left unmatched: 10. The CDR3 covers 15 residues.

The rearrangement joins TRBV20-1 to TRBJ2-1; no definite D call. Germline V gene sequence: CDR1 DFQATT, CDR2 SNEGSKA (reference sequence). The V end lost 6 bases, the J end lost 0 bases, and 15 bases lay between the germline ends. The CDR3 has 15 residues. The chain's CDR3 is CSANKARSSYNEQFF. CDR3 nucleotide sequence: TGCAGTGCAAACAAAGCGCGTAGCTCCTACAATGAGCAGTTCTTC.

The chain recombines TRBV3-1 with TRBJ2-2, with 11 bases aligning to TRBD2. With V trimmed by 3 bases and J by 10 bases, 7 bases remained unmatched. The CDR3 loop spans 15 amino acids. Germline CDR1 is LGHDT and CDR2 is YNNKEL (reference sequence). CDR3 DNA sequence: TGTGCCAGCAGCCACGGGACTAGCGGTCTCTTGGAGCTGTTTTTT. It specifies CASSHGTSGLLELFF.

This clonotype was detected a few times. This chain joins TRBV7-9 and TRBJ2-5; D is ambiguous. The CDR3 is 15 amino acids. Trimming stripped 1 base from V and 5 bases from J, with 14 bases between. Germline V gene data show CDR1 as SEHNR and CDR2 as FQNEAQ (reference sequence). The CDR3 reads CASSLVNFRYETQYF. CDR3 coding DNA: TGTGCCAGCAGCTTAGTTAACTTCAGATACGAGACCCAGTACTTC.

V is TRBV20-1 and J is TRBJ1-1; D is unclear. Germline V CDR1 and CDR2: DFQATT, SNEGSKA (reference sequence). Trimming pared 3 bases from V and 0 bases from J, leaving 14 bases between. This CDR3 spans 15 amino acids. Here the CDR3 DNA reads TGCAGTGCTAGGATGGGAACCGGAGTGAACACTGAAGCTTTCTTT. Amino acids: CSARMGTGVNTEAFF.

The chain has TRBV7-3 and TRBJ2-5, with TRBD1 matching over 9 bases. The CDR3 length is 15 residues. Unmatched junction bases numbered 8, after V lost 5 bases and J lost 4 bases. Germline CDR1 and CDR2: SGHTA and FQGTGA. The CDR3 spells CASSKQGARGETQYF. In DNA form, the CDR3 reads TGTGCCAGCAGCAAACAGGGGGCGCGTGGAGAGACCCAGTACTTC.

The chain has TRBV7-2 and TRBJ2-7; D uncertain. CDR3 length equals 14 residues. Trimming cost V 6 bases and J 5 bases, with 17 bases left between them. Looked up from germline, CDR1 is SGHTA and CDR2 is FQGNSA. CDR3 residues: CASSPAELVHEQYF. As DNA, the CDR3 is TGTGCCAGCAGTCCCGCGGAGCTTGTGCACGAGCAGTACTTC. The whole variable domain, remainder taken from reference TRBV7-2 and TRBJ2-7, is GAGVSQSPSNKVTEKGKDVELRCDPISGHTALYWYRQSLGQGLEFLIYFQGNSAPDKSGLPSDRFSAERTGGSVSTLTIQRTQQEDSAVYLCASSPAELVHEQYFGPGTRLTVT.

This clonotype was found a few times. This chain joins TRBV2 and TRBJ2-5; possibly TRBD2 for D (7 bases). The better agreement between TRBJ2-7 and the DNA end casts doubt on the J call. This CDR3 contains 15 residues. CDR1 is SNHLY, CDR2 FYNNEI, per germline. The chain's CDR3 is CASGGDRGHQYEQYF. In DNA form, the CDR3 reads TGTGCCAGCGGGGGGGACCGGGGACATCAATACGAGCAGTACTTC.